The clone carrying this T cell receptor beta chain was observed many times. Its matching antigen is unknown. This entry is derived from a study of read filtering for tumor transcriptome and immune sequencing. As for the study in general: R-ISS stage counts were fewer than ten for I, about 15 for II, 6 or 7 for III.

The library was built from 400 to 500 ng RNA with molecular barcoded adaptors for alpha/delta and beta/gamma chains. TCRdb used MiXCR to reprocess the reads, holding one entry per CDR3 protein. The data contain some 130,000 distinct CDR3 sequences, roughly 13% of them singletons. Study-wide findings and caveats: The CD138-negative fraction was mixed bone marrow immune cells, not pure T cells.

Trimming left V 1 base short and J 6 bases short, with 10 bases between. Per the germline V gene, CDR1 is KGHSH and CDR2 is LQKENI. This CDR3 spans 13 amino acids. The sequenced sample consisted of a population of CD138-negative cells sorted from bone marrow. The TCR was taken from a donor aged 40 or older with multiple myeloma. The chain uses TRBV18 and TRBJ2-7; D is possibly TRBD1 or TRBD2 (5 bases each). In DNA, the CDR3 is TGTGCCAGCTCACCACATGGGGACGGCGAGCAGTACTTC. Translation: CASSPHGDGEQYF. Combining the CDR3 with reference TRBV18 and TRBJ2-7 gives the whole variable domain NAGVMQNPRHLVRRRGQEARLRCSPMKGHSHVYWYRQLPEEGLKFMVYLQKENIIDESGMPKERFSAEFPKEGPSILRIQQVVRGDSAAYFCASSPHGDGEQYFGPGTRLTVT.